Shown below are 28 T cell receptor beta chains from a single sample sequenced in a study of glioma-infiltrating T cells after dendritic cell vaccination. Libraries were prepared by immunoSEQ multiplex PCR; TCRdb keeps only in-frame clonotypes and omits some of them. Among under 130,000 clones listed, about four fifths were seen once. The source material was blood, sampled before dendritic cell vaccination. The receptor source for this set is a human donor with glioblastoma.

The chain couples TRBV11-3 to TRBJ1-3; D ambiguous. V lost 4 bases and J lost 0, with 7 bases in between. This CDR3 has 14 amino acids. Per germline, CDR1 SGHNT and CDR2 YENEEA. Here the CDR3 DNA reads TGTGCCAGCAGCTCACAGAGCTCTGGAAACACCATATATTTT. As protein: CASSSQSSGNTIYF.

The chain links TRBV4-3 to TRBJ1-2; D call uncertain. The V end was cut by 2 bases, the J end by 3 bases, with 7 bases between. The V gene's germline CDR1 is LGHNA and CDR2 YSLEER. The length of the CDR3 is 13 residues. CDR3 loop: CASSQSRYYGYTF. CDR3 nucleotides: TGCGCCAGCAGCCAAAGCCGGTACTATGGCTACACCTTC.

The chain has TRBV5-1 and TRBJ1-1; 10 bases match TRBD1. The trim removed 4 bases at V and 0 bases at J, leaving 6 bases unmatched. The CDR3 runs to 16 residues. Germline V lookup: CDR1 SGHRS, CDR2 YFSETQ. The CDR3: CASSPGTGEMNTEAFF. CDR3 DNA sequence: TGCGCCAGCAGCCCCGGGACAGGGGAGATGAACACTGAAGCTTTCTTT.

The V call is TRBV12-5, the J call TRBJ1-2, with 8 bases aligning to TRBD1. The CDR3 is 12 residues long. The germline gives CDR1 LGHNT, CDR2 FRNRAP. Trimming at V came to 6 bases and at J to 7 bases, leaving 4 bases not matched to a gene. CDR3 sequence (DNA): TGTGCTAGTGGGCAGGGGGCCACTGGCTACACCTTC. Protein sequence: CASGQGATGYTF.

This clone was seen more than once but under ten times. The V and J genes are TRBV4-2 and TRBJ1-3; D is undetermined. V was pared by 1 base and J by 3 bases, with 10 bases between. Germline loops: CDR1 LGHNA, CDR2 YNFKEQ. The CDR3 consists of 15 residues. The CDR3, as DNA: TGTGCCAGCAGCCAAGGAGGAGGGTTTGGAAACACCATATATTTT. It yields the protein CASSQGGGFGNTIYF.

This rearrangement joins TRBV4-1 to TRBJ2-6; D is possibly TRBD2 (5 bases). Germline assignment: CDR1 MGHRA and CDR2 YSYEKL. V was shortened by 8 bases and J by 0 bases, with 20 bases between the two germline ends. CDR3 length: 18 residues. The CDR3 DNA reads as TGCGCCAGCCACCCGGGGTCAGGCACGCTCTCTGGGGCCAACGTCCTGACTTTC. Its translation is CASHPGSGTLSGANVLTF.

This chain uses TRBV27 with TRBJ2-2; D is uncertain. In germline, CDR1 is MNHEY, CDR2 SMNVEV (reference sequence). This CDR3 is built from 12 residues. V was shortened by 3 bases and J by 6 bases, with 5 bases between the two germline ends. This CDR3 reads CASSLRPGELFF. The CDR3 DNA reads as TGTGCCAGCAGTTTGCGGCCCGGGGAGCTGTTTTTT.

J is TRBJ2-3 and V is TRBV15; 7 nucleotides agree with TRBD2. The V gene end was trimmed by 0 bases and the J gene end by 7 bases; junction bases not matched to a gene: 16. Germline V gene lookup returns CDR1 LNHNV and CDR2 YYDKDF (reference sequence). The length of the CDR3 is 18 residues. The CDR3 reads CATSRDLHSGLRTYTQYF. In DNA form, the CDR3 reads TGTGCCACCAGCAGAGACCTACACTCGGGACTAAGAACGTATACGCAGTATTTT.

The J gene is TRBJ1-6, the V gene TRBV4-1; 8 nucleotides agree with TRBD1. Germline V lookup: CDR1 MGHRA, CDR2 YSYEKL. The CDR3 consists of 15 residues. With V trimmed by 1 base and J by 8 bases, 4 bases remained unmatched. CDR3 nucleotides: TGCGCCAGCAGCCAAGGTGGGACAGGAGATTCACCCCTCCACTTT. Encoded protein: CASSQGGTGDSPLHF.

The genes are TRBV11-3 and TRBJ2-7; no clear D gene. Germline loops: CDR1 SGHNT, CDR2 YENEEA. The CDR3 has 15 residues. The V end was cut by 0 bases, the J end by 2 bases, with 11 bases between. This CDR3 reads CASSLDLSTTYEQYF. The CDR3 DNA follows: TGTGCCAGCAGCTTAGATCTTAGTACGACCTACGAGCAGTACTTC.

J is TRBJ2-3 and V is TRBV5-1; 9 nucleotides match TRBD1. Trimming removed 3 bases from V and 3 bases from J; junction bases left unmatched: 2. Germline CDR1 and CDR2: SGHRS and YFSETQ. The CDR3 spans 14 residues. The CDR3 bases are TGCGCCAGCAGCTCGGGACAGGGAACAGATACGCAGTATTTT. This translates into CASSSGQGTDTQYF.

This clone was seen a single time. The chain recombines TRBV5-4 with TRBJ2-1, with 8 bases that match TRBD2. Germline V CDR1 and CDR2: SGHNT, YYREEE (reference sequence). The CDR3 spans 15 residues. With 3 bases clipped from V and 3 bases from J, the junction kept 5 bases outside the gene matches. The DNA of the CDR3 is TGTGCCAGCAGCTCCGGGGGGGTCGGCTACAATGAGCAGTTCTTC. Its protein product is CASSSGGVGYNEQFF.

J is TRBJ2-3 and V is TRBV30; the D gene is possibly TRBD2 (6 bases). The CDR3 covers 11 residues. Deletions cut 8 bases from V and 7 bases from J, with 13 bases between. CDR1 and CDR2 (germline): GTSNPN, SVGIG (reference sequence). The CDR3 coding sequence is TGTGCCGGGGGGTTTGAAAATACGCAGTATTTT. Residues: CAGGFENTQYF.

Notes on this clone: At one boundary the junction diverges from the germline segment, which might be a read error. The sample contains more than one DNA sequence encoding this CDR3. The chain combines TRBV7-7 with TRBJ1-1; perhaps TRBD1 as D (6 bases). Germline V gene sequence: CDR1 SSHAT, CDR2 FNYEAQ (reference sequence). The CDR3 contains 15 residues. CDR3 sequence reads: CASSWVRGAETEAFF. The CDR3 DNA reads TGTGCTAGCAGCTGGGTTCGGGGGGCGGAAACTGAAGCTTTCTTT.

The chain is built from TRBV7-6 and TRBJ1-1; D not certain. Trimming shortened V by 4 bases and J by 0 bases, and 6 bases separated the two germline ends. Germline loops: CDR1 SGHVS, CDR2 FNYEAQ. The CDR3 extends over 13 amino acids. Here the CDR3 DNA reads TGTGCCAGCAGCTCACAGATGAACACTGAAGCTTTCTTT. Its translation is CASSSQMNTEAFF.

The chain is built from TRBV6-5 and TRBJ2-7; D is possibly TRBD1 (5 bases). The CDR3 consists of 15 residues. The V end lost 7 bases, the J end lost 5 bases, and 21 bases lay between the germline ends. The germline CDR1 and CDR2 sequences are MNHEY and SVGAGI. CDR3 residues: CASTPGRGSVHEQYF. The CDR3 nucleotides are TGTGCCAGCACCCCCGGTAGGGGATCGGTCCACGAGCAGTACTTC.

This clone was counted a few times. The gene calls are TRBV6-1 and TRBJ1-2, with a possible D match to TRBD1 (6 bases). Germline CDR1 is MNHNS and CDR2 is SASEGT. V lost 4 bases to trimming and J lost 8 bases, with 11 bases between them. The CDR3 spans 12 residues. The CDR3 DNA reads TGTGCCAGCAGTGGGGCAGGGGCCGGCTACACCTTC. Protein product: CASSGAGAGYTF.

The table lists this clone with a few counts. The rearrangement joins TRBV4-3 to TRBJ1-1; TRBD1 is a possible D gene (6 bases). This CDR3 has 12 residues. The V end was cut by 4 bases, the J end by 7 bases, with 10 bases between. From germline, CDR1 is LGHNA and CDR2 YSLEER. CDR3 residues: CASSPQQGEAFF. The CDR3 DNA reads TGCGCCAGCAGCCCCCAACAGGGTGAAGCTTTCTTT.

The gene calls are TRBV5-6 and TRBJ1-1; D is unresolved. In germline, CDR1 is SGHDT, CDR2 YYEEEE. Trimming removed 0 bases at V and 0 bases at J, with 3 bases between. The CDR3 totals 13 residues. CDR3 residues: CASSLVMNTEAFF. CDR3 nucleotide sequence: TGTGCCAGCAGCTTGGTTATGAACACTGAAGCTTTCTTT.

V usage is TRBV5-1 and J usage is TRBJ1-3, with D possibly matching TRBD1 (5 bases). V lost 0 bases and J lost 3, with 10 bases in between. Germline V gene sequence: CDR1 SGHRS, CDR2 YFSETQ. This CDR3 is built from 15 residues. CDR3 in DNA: TGCGCCAGCAGCTTGGCGGGTCAGGGTGGAAACACCATATATTTT. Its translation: CASSLAGQGGNTIYF.

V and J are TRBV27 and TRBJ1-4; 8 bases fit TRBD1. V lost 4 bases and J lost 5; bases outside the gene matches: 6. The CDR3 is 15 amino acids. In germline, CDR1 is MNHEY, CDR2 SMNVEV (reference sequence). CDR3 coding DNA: TGTGCCAGCAGTTCCTGGACAGGGCAAAATGAAAAACTGTTTTTT. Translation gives CASSSWTGQNEKLFF.

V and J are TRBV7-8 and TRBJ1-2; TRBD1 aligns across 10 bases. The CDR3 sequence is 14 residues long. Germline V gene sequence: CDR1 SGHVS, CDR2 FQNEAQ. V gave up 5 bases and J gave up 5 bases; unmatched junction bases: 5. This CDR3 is CASSKRGQGYGYTF. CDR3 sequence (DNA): TGTGCCAGCAGCAAACGGGGACAGGGGTATGGCTACACCTTC.

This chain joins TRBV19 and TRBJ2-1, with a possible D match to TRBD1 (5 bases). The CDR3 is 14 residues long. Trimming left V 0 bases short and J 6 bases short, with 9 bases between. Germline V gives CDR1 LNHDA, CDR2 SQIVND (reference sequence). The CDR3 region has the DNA TGTGCCAGTAGTATAGATCAGGGTAGCAATGAGCAGTTCTTC. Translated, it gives CASSIDQGSNEQFF.

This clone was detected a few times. The chain's CDR3 is CASSPGTEAFF. The CDR3 DNA sequence: TGTGCCAGCAGCCCAGGGACAGAAGCTTTCTTT. V usage is TRBV7-9 and J usage is TRBJ1-1, with a possible D match to TRBD1 (6 bases). Looked up from germline, CDR1 is SEHNR and CDR2 is FQNEAQ (reference sequence). There are 11 residues in the CDR3. V dropped 5 bases and J dropped 8 bases, with 9 bases sitting between them.

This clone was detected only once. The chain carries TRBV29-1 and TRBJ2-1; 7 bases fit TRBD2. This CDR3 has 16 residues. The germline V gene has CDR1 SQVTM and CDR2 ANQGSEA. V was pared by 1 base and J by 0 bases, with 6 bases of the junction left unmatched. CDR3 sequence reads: CSVEVRGGSSYNEQFF. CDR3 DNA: TGCAGCGTTGAAGTGAGGGGCGGGAGCTCCTACAATGAGCAGTTCTTC.

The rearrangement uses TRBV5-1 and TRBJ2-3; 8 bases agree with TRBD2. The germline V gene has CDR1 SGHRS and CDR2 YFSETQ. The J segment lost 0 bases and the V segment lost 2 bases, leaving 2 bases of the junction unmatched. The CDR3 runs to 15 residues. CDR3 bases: TGCGCCAGCAGCTTCACGGGGGGGAGCACAGATACGCAGTATTTT. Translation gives CASSFTGGSTDTQYF. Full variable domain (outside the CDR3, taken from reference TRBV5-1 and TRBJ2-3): KAGVTQTPRYLIKTRGQQVTLSCSPISGHRSVSWYQQTPGQGLQFLFEYFSETQRNKGNFPGRFSGRQFSNSRSEMNVSTLELGDSALYLCASSFTGGSTDTQYFGPGTRLTVL.

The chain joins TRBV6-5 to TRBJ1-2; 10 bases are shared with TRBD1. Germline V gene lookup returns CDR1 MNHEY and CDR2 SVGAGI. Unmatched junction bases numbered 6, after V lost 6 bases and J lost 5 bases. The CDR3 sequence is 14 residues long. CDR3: CASSPTGGRYGYTF. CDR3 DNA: TGTGCCAGCAGCCCGACAGGGGGCCGGTATGGCTACACCTTC.

CDR3 in amino acids: CASNERGDGVEQFF. CDR3 DNA: TGTGCCAGTAACGAGCGGGGGGACGGGGTTGAGCAGTTCTTC. The chain combines TRBV19 with TRBJ2-1, with 9 nucleotides matching TRBD2. V lost 7 bases and J lost 9; bases outside the gene matches: 10. CDR3 length equals 14 residues. Germline V gene data show CDR1 as LNHDA and CDR2 as SQIVND (reference sequence).